A selection of T cell receptor beta chains follows, all from one sample in a study of CD8+ T cells in alopecia areata. Clones were sequenced by immunoSEQ multiplex PCR, and TCRdb holds only the in-frame ones, with some missing. The profile shows tens of thousands of clones, 50% to 75% of them singletons. The starting material was CD8+ T cells sorted from blood, obtained at week 0. The receptors stem from a human donor with alopecia areata. CDR3s include the opening cysteine and the closing phenylalanine or tryptophan. D genes are given only for firm matches. Clone size is shown for a subset of rows, as once, few, many or a class of expanded clone.

cdr3_length	v_call	clone_size	d_call	j_call	cdr3_aa	cdr3_nt
14	TRBV27	NA	NA	TRBJ1-5	CASRPGLSNQPQHF	TGTGCCAGCAGACCGGGACTTAGCAATCAGCCCCAGCATTTT
14	TRBV27	NA	NA	TRBJ2-7	CASSLLQGAHEQYF	TGTGCCAGCAGTTTATTACAAGGGGCCCACGAGCAGTACTTC
15	TRBV6-1	NA	NA	TRBJ2-7	CASSEEDTSEYEQYF	TGTGCCAGCAGTGAAGAGGATACCTCCGAGTACGAGCAGTACTTC
14	TRBV29-1	NA	NA	TRBJ2-7	CSVVTGDGSYEQYF	TGCAGCGTCGTGACAGGTGACGGCTCCTACGAGCAGTACTTC
18	TRBV7-9	NA	TRBD1	TRBJ1-2	CASSLELLGQGEDYGYTF	TGTGCCAGCAGCTTAGAGCTCCTTGGACAGGGTGAGGACTATGGCTACACCTTC
15	TRBV4-3	few	NA	TRBJ2-2	CASSQDQGNTGELFF	TGCGCCAGCAGCCAAGATCAGGGGAACACCGGGGAGCTGTTTTTT
13	TRBV25-1	NA	NA	TRBJ2-7	CASSVQGDYEQYF	TGTGCCAGCAGTGTGCAGGGTGACTACGAGCAGTACTTC
16	TRBV6-5	NA	NA	TRBJ2-3	CASSYTDSHSTDTQYF	TGTGCCAGCAGTTACACTGACAGCCATAGCACAGATACGCAGTATTTT
13	TRBV9	few	NA	TRBJ2-2	CASSDGNTGELFF	TGTGCCAGCAGCGATGGAAACACCGGGGAGCTGTTTTTT
14	TRBV6-1	few	TRBD1	TRBJ1-2	CASSEAAGGYGYTF	TGTGCCAGCAGTGAAGCGGCAGGGGGCTATGGCTACACCTTC
13	TRBV19	NA	NA	TRBJ2-5	CASSGGQQETQYF	TGTGCCAGTAGTGGAGGACAGCAAGAGACCCAGTACTTC